The 31 T cell receptor beta chains below come from one sample, sequenced in a study of T cell responses to AZD1222 COVID-19 vaccine. Assay: immunoSEQ multiplex PCR; the TCRdb copy retains only in-frame clones and omits some. The sample consists of under 150,000 clones, 70% to 90% of them appearing once. The sample in question was peripheral blood, obtained on day 0 of AZD1222 vaccination. These TCRs come from an adult in good health.

V and J are TRBV6-5 and TRBJ1-1; D is unresolved. The CDR3 runs 10 residues. Between the trimmed V and J ends, which lost 10 bases and 11 bases, there was a span of 14 bases. Germline-derived CDR1 and CDR2 are MNHEY and SVGAGI. In nucleotides, the CDR3 is TGTGCCACCGGTCTTCGAACGGCTTTCTTT. This sequence encodes CATGLRTAFF.

This clone has just one count. V gene TRBV5-6 combines with J gene TRBJ1-5, with a possible D match to TRBD1 (6 bases). The CDR3 extends over 13 amino acids. The ends were cut back, 2 bases at V and 7 bases at J, with 10 bases in the middle. Germline V gene sequence: CDR1 SGHDT, CDR2 YYEEEE. Here the CDR3 DNA reads TGTGCCAGCAGCTTCAGGGGAAAGCAGCCCCAGCATTTT. It yields the protein CASSFRGKQPQHF.

The chain recombines TRBV15 with TRBJ1-3, with unresolved D. The CDR3 totals 13 residues. The V gene lost 6 bases and the J gene lost 0 bases, with 6 bases spanning the gap. Germline assignment: CDR1 LNHNV and CDR2 YYDKDF (reference sequence). The DNA of the CDR3 is TGTGCCACCAGTATCAACTCTGGAAACACCATATATTTT. This codes for CATSINSGNTIYF. The variable domain in full, completed from reference TRBV15 and TRBJ1-3, reads DAMVIQNPRYQVTQFGKPVTLSCSQTLNHNVMYWYQQKSSQAPKLLFHYYDKDFNNEADTPDNFQSRRPNTSFCFLDIRSPGLGDTAMYLCATSINSGNTIYFGEGSWLTVV.

The J gene is TRBJ2-7, the V gene TRBV11-2, with 8 bases aligning to TRBD1. Trimming took 4 bases from V and 6 from J; bases not matched to a gene: 5. The CDR3 contains 13 residues. Germline assignment: CDR1 SGHAT and CDR2 FQNNGV. The CDR3 protein is CASSSDRASEQYF. Written as DNA, the CDR3 is TGTGCCAGCAGCTCGGACAGGGCCTCCGAGCAGTACTTC.

The chain joins TRBV18 to TRBJ1-6; unclear D gene. The CDR3 spans 14 residues. Germline V CDR1 and CDR2: KGHSH, LQKENI. The ends were cut back, 0 bases at V and 14 bases at J, with 14 bases in the middle. CDR3 DNA sequence: TGTGCCAGCTCACCACCAGGCCTCCCTTATTCCCTCCACTTT. Translation gives CASSPPGLPYSLHF.

The rearrangement uses TRBV3-1 (or the pseudogene TRBV3-2) and TRBJ1-2; D unclear. The CDR3 spans 15 residues. Germline lookup yields CDR1 LGHDT and CDR2 YNNKEL (reference sequence). Trimming pared 3 bases from V and 7 bases from J, leaving 18 bases between. CDR3 protein: CASSQALGGGPGYTF. The CDR3 nucleotides read TGTGCCAGCAGCCAGGCCCTGGGAGGAGGGCCTGGCTACACCTTC.

The V gene is TRBV7-6, the J gene TRBJ1-2; D is unresolved. Germline lookup yields CDR1 SGHVS and CDR2 FNYEAQ. Trimming cost V 5 bases and J 0 bases, with 16 bases left between them. This CDR3 has 16 residues. CDR3 sequence: CASSPGMAEANYGYTF. The CDR3 region has the DNA TGTGCCAGCAGCCCCGGCATGGCCGAAGCTAACTATGGCTACACCTTC. The full variable domain, in which reference TRBV7-6 and TRBJ1-2 provide the parts outside the CDR3, is GAGVSQSPRYKVTKRGQDVALRCDPISGHVSLYWYRQALGQGPEFLTYFNYEAQQDKSGLPNDRFSAERPEGSISTLTIQRTEQRDSAMYRCASSPGMAEANYGYTFGSGTRLTVV.

The chain carries TRBV6-6 and TRBJ1-3, with unresolved D. Germline CDR1 is MNHNY and CDR2 is SVGAGI (reference sequence). V was cut by 4 bases and J by 0 bases, with 10 bases left in between. The CDR3 runs to 15 residues. The CDR3 loop reads CASSSRRTSGNTIYF. The CDR3 DNA sequence: TGTGCCAGCAGTTCCAGGAGAACCTCTGGAAACACCATATATTTT.

This clone was detected only once. This chain links TRBV19 with TRBJ2-3; possible D gene TRBD2, 6 bases. Trimming pared 5 bases from V and 3 bases from J, leaving 24 bases between. Per germline, CDR1 LNHDA and CDR2 SQIVND (reference sequence). CDR3 size: 18 residues. CDR3 amino acids: CASSSSPGTSPSTDTQYF. DNA of the CDR3: TGTGCCAGTAGTTCATCTCCCGGGACTTCCCCATCGACAGATACGCAGTATTTT.

The CDR3 loop is CASRQSGGTEAFF. Written as DNA, the CDR3 is TGTGCCAGCAGGCAGTCGGGGGGGACTGAAGCTTTCTTT. The chain uses TRBV2 and TRBJ1-1; D perhaps matches TRBD1 (5 bases). V lost 6 bases and J lost 5, with 13 bases in between. CDR1 is SNHLY and CDR2 is FYNNEI in the germline V gene. The CDR3 totals 13 residues.

The chain has TRBV7-2 and TRBJ2-7, with D perhaps TRBD1 or TRBD2 (6 bases each). Germline V gene sequence: CDR1 SGHTA, CDR2 FQGNSA. CDR3 length: 15 amino acids. V lost 0 bases and J lost 6, with 15 bases in between. The CDR3 region is CASSLALGGPPEQYF. CDR3 nucleotides: TGTGCCAGCAGCTTAGCGTTAGGGGGGCCCCCCGAGCAGTACTTC.

This clone was counted between two and nine times. An end of the junction differs from the germline gene, which may be a read error. The chain uses TRBV5-3 and TRBJ2-7, with D uncertain. TRBV5-3 is recorded as an ORF, its role being uncertain. This CDR3 comprises 9 residues. The CDR3 sequence is CARILRSNF. DNA for the CDR3: TGTGCCAGAATCCTGAGATCGAACTTC.

The rearrangement links TRBV11-2 to TRBJ2-7; D is possibly TRBD2 (6 bases). Germline CDR1 reads SGHAT; CDR2 reads FQNNGV. The germline V and J ends were trimmed by 5 bases and 2 bases, with 16 bases remaining between them. The CDR3 contains 15 residues. DNA for the CDR3: TGTGCCAGCAGCCCTGGGGTAGCGGAAGCCTACGAGCAGTACTTC. Translating gives CASSPGVAEAYEQYF.

The V call is TRBV29-1, the J call TRBJ1-3; D is perhaps TRBD1 (6 bases). The CDR3 extends over 14 amino acids. The germline V gene encodes CDR1 SQVTM and CDR2 ANQGSEA. Deletions cut 8 bases from V and 2 bases from J, with 16 bases between. CDR3 in amino acids: CSTIGGGPGNTIYF. CDR3 bases: TGCAGCACCATCGGTGGGGGCCCTGGAAACACCATATATTTT.

The chain uses TRBV21-1 and TRBJ1-5. TRBV21-1 is termed a pseudogene. CDR3 length: 16 amino acids. CDR3 DNA sequence: TGTGCCAGCAGCAAAGTGGGAGGCGTTAGCAATCAGCCCCAGCATTTT. It yields the protein CASSKVGGVSNQPQHF.

In nucleotides, the CDR3 is TGTGCCAGCAGTACCCGGATGGGCACCATATATTTT. It specifies CASSTRMGTIYF. The rearrangement joins TRBV13 to TRBJ1-3; D gene unclear. The V end lost 6 bases, the J end lost 9 bases, and 12 bases lay between the germline ends. CDR1 and CDR2 from the germline V gene are PRHDT and FYEKMQ (reference sequence). CDR3 length: 12 amino acids.

V gene TRBV15 combines with J gene TRBJ2-1; D not certain. The CDR3 consists of 17 residues. Germline CDR1 and CDR2: LNHNV and YYDKDF (reference sequence). V was pared by 1 base and J by 3 bases, with 16 bases between. The CDR3 is CATSRGRVGRNYNEQFF. CDR3 DNA sequence: TGTGCCACCAGCAGAGGCCGTGTGGGTCGAAACTACAATGAGCAGTTCTTC.

The rearrangement uses TRBV10-3 and TRBJ2-1, with 9 nucleotides matching TRBD2. CDR3 length: 15 residues. Trimming at V came to 3 bases and at J to 8 bases, leaving 8 bases not matched to a gene. Germline V gives CDR1 ENHRY, CDR2 SYGVKD. CDR3 sequence reads: CAISDPPLAGYEQFF. For the CDR3, the DNA is TGTGCCATCAGTGACCCCCCGCTAGCGGGATATGAGCAGTTCTTC.

The CDR3 loop reads CASSYSGTSGVYEQYF. The CDR3 DNA is TGTGCCAGCAGTTACTCGGGGACTAGCGGGGTCTACGAGCAGTACTTC. V is TRBV6-5 and J is TRBJ2-7, with 13 bases identical to TRBD2. CDR3 length: 16 amino acids. Per the germline V gene, CDR1 is MNHEY and CDR2 is SVGAGI. V was pared by 0 bases and J by 3 bases, with 2 bases of the junction left unmatched.

V usage is TRBV24-1 and J usage is TRBJ2-3, with D possibly matching TRBD1 (6 bases). The germline gives CDR1 KGHDR, CDR2 SFDVKD. This CDR3 comprises 16 residues. V gave up 3 bases and J gave up 4 bases, with 16 bases separating them. This CDR3 is CATSDRASQGPDTQYF. The CDR3 nucleotides read TGTGCCACCAGTGATAGGGCCTCCCAGGGGCCAGATACGCAGTATTTT.

V usage is TRBV7-9 and J usage is TRBJ1-1; D may be TRBD1 (6 bases). CDR3 length: 14 residues. V was clipped by 5 bases and J by 6 bases, with 16 bases between them. Germline CDR1 SEHNR, CDR2 FQNEAQ (reference sequence). The CDR3: CASSPEGGVAEAFF. CDR3 nucleotide sequence: TGTGCCAGCAGCCCTGAAGGGGGTGTAGCTGAAGCTTTCTTT.

The chain is built from TRBV11-2 and TRBJ2-2; 7 nucleotides line up with TRBD2. V lost 6 bases, J lost 4 bases, and 11 bases stayed unmatched. The CDR3 runs to 16 residues. Per germline, CDR1 SGHAT and CDR2 FQNNGV. The CDR3 DNA follows: TGTGCCAGCAGACCTCCTAGCGGTCAGGCCACCGGGGAGCTGTTTTTT. Translating it yields CASRPPSGQATGELFF.

This rearrangement joins TRBV6-2 or TRBV6-3 to TRBJ1-3; 7 bases agree with TRBD1. Looked up from germline, CDR1 is MNHEY and CDR2 is SVGEGT. The V and J ends lost 7 bases and 1 base, in that order; junction bases with no gene match: 7. The CDR3 sequence is 15 residues long. DNA of the CDR3: TGTGCCAGCACCCCCCGGGACAGATCTGGAAACACCATATATTTT. Its protein product is CASTPRDRSGNTIYF.

V gene TRBV28 combines with J gene TRBJ1-1; weak D call: TRBD1 (5 bases). The CDR3 spans 14 residues. The germline V gene has CDR1 MDHEN and CDR2 SYDVKM. With 2 bases removed from V and 4 bases from J, the gap between germline ends came to 11 bases. The CDR3 nucleotides are TGTGCCAGCAGTTTAGGGGGGTTGGGCACTGAAGCTTTCTTT. This gives the protein CASSLGGLGTEAFF.

V gene TRBV21-1 combines with J gene TRBJ1-2; no check of the table's D call, TRBD1, against the DNA was made. TRBV21-1 is a pseudogene. The CDR3 has 14 amino acids. Here the CDR3 reads CASSNRTLNSGYTF. The DNA for the CDR3 is TGTGCCAGCAGCAATAGGACACTTAATAGTGGCTACACCTTC.

The chain uses TRBV5-5 and TRBJ1-6; TRBD1 aligns across 7 bases. The CDR3 covers 14 residues. Germline V gives CDR1 SGHKS, CDR2 YYEKEE (reference sequence). J lost 8 bases, V lost 6 bases, and 8 bases had no gene match. As DNA, the CDR3 is TGTGCCAGCAACCCGACAGGGCCCCATTCACCCCTCCACTTT. It yields the protein CASNPTGPHSPLHF.

The rearrangement links TRBV9 to TRBJ2-7, with D possibly matching TRBD1 (5 bases). The CDR3 spans 14 residues. V gave up 0 bases and J gave up 6 bases, with 13 bases separating them. Per the germline V gene, CDR1 is SGDLS and CDR2 is YYNGEE. CDR3 nucleotides: TGTGCCAGCAGCGTAGGCGACAGTTCTTTCGAGCAGTACTTC. This sequence encodes CASSVGDSSFEQYF. The whole variable domain, filled in from reference TRBV9 and TRBJ2-7, reads DSGVTQTPKHLITATGQRVTLRCSPRSGDLSVYWYQQSLDQGLQFLIQYYNGEERAKGNILERFSAQQFPDLHSELNLSSLELGDSALYFCASSVGDSSFEQYFGPGTRLTVT.

Points on this clone: The identical CDR3 is also encoded by other nucleotide sequences in the sample. The chain couples TRBV10-3 to TRBJ2-7, with D possibly matching TRBD1 (6 bases). V was clipped by 4 bases and J by 4 bases, with 8 bases between them. Germline-derived CDR1 and CDR2 are ENHRY and SYGVKD. CDR3 length: 12 residues. The DNA of the CDR3 is TGTGCCATCAGTGCGCAGGGGTACGAGCAGTACTTC. It is translated as CAISAQGYEQYF.

The V and J genes are TRBV6-5 and TRBJ2-2; a possible D gene is TRBD1 (6 bases). V was trimmed by 6 bases and J by 4 bases, leaving 15 bases between them. The CDR3 consists of 15 residues. CDR1 is MNHEY, CDR2 SVGAGI, per germline. This chain's CDR3 is CASSSGALGTGELFF. The CDR3 DNA reads as TGTGCCAGCAGCTCAGGGGCGTTGGGCACCGGGGAGCTGTTTTTT.

The chain combines TRBV5-1 with TRBJ1-6; 9 bases fit TRBD1. The CDR3 extends over 15 amino acids. Germline lookup yields CDR1 SGHRS and CDR2 YFSETQ. V lost 6 bases, J lost 5 bases, and 6 bases stayed unmatched. The CDR3 sequence: CASTPRTGDNSPLHF. CDR3 DNA sequence: TGCGCCAGCACTCCGAGGACAGGGGATAATTCACCCCTCCACTTT.

J is TRBJ2-1 and V is TRBV27, with no clear D. CDR3 size: 14 residues. Trimming shortened V by 3 bases and J by 6 bases, and 12 bases separated the two germline ends. CDR1 and CDR2 from the germline V gene are MNHEY and SMNVEV (reference sequence). CDR3 coding DNA: TGTGCCAGCAGTTTGGGCGGAAACAGCAATGAGCAGTTCTTC. Translation: CASSLGGNSNEQFF.